The 31 T cell receptor beta chains given below trace back to one sample, sequenced in a study of Ad26.COV2.S vaccination and SARS-CoV-2 variants. Treatment of the sample: around 19 received Ad26.COV2.S at low or high dose, single or two shots; about 5 received placebo; per-sample allocation not given. Sampling was performed 63 days after the first vaccine or placebo injection. Sequencing was performed with immunoSEQ multiplex PCR; in TCRdb, only in-frame clones are kept and a portion is missing. The table shows approximately 240,000 clones, with approximately 88% occurring only once. The sample was peripheral blood, taken in a trial of Ad26.COV2.S vaccine versus placebo. These receptors all stem from a person between 18 and 60 years old who received the Ad26.COV2.S COVID-19 vaccine or a placebo.

V and J are TRBV6-5 and TRBJ2-7; 9 nucleotides align to TRBD2. Germline trimming cut 6 bases from V and 2 bases from J; bases unmatched to any gene: 8. Germline-derived CDR1 and CDR2 are MNHEY and SVGAGI. The CDR3 loop spans 15 amino acids. The CDR3 reads CASRMASGTAYEQYF. CDR3 coding DNA: TGTGCCAGCAGGATGGCTAGCGGGACGGCCTACGAGCAGTACTTC.

The chain recombines TRBV30 with TRBJ2-5; 7 nucleotides match TRBD2. V shed 1 base and J 1 base; nucleotides not matched to a gene: 0. Per the germline V gene, CDR1 is GTSNPN and CDR2 is SVGIG (reference sequence). The CDR3 covers 13 residues. The CDR3 nucleotides read TGTGCCTGGAGTGGCGGGGGCCAAGAGACCCAGTACTTC. It translates to CAWSGGGQETQYF.

CDR3 in amino acids: CASSSFGSPLHF. The CDR3 coding sequence is TGTGCCAGCAGTTCGTTTGGGTCACCCCTCCACTTT. The chain recombines TRBV6-2 or TRBV6-3 with TRBJ1-6; D gene uncertain. This CDR3 region has 12 residues. Trimming took 4 bases from V and 10 from J, leaving 8 bases between them. Germline V CDR1 and CDR2: MNHEY, SVGEGT.

The chain combines TRBV7-9 with TRBJ1-2; weak D call: TRBD1 (6 bases). Germline V gene lookup returns CDR1 SEHNR and CDR2 FQNEAQ (reference sequence). The CDR3 length is 13 residues. The V and J ends lost 6 bases and 1 base respectively, with 9 bases between them. The CDR3 bases are TGTGCCAGCAGACCAGGGGATAACTATGGCTACACCTTC. Encoded protein: CASRPGDNYGYTF.

The chain uses TRBV7-8 and TRBJ2-5; TRBD2 aligns across 7 bases. V was clipped by 5 bases and J by 1 base; unmatched bases: 13. The germline gives CDR1 SGHVS, CDR2 FQNEAQ. The CDR3 loop spans 17 amino acids. This CDR3 is CASSHHRLALSQETQYF. The CDR3 coding sequence is TGTGCCAGCAGCCATCATCGACTAGCCCTATCCCAAGAGACCCAGTACTTC.

This clone has a single count. The chain recombines TRBV29-1 with TRBJ2-3, with TRBD2 as a possible D gene (7 bases). V lost 7 bases, J lost 4 bases, and 12 bases lay in between. The CDR3 totals 12 residues. Germline lookup yields CDR1 SQVTM and CDR2 ANQGSEA. The CDR3: CSARGGADTQYF. CDR3 DNA: TGCAGCGCGAGGGGGGGGGCAGATACGCAGTATTTT.

The rearrangement links TRBV5-6 to TRBJ1-5; 12 nucleotides agree with TRBD1. The CDR3 contains 19 residues. The germline gives CDR1 SGHDT, CDR2 YYEEEE. The V and J ends lost 1 base and 2 bases, in that order; junction bases with no gene match: 10. CDR3 region: CASSLIGTGGMGGNQPQHF. CDR3 DNA: TGTGCCAGCAGCTTGATAGGGACAGGGGGCATGGGTGGCAATCAGCCCCAGCATTTT.

The chain uses TRBV6-5 and TRBJ2-1; TRBD2 is a possible D gene (5 bases). The CDR3 has 13 amino acids. V lost 5 bases and J 4 bases, leaving 9 bases between the germline ends. Germline CDR1 MNHEY, CDR2 SVGAGI. Written as DNA, the CDR3 is TGTGCCAGCAGTCGGGGTGGATACAATGAGCAGTTCTTC. Its protein product is CASSRGGYNEQFF.

The V and J genes are TRBV5-5 and TRBJ1-6; 9 bases fit TRBD1. The J segment lost 6 bases and the V segment lost 3 bases, leaving 4 bases of the junction unmatched. CDR1 SGHKS and CDR2 YYEKEE come from the germline V gene (reference sequence). The CDR3 covers 15 residues. The CDR3 DNA reads TGTGCCAGCAGCTGGGGACAGGGTCCTAATTCACCCCTCCACTTT. It encodes CASSWGQGPNSPLHF.

This sequence joins TRBV30 and TRBJ2-7, with a tentative D call TRBD2 (7 bases). The germline CDR1 and CDR2 sequences are GTSNPN and SVGIG (reference sequence). V shed 5 bases and J shed 4 bases, with 18 bases lying between them. This CDR3 is built from 14 residues. The DNA of the CDR3 is TGTGCCTGGGAGGGGGGGGCGGGAGCTTACGAGCAGTACTTC. This gives the protein CAWEGGAGAYEQYF.

This sequence joins TRBV28 and TRBJ2-7, with 7 nucleotides matching TRBD1. The CDR3 is 16 amino acids. Germline lookup yields CDR1 MDHEN and CDR2 SYDVKM. Trimming took 6 bases from V and 0 from J; bases not matched to a gene: 11. Here the CDR3 reads CASSPPGQLSSYEQYF. The CDR3 bases are TGTGCCAGCAGCCCGCCGGGACAGCTCAGCTCCTACGAGCAGTACTTC.

The gene calls are TRBV15 and TRBJ1-3, with D hard to call. The germline V gene encodes CDR1 LNHNV and CDR2 YYDKDF (reference sequence). This CDR3 comprises 14 residues. Trimming removed 3 bases from V and 3 bases from J, with 9 bases in between. CDR3 nucleotide sequence: TGTGCCACCAGCAGCCCCGATCGTGGAAACACCATATATTTT. Translation: CATSSPDRGNTIYF.

This sequence joins TRBV28 and TRBJ2-2; 10 bases are a match to TRBD1. The J segment lost 3 bases and the V segment lost 6 bases, leaving 4 bases of the junction unmatched. This CDR3 spans 15 amino acids. Germline values: CDR1 MDHEN, CDR2 SYDVKM. DNA for the CDR3: TGTGCCAGCAGCCCGACAGGGGGCTACACCGGGGAGCTGTTTTTT. It codes for CASSPTGGYTGELFF.

The chain carries TRBV7-8 and TRBJ2-3; tentatively, D is TRBD2 (6 bases). CDR3 length: 15 amino acids. The germline CDR1 and CDR2 sequences are SGHVS and FQNEAQ. Trimming shortened V by 1 base and J by 10 bases, and 18 bases separated the two germline ends. The CDR3 DNA follows: TGTGCCAGCAGCTTAGTAGGGACTTCTTCCCTAGCGCAGTATTTT. The encoded protein is CASSLVGTSSLAQYF.

J is TRBJ1-1 and V is TRBV29-1, with a tentative D call TRBD1 (6 bases). V lost 7 bases to trimming and J lost 8 bases, with 14 bases between them. The CDR3 has 11 amino acids. Germline CDR1 is SQVTM and CDR2 is ANQGSEA. CDR3 sequence (DNA): TGCAGCGCCAGGGACACTCAAGAAGCTTTCTTT. Translated, it gives CSARDTQEAFF.

The chain employs TRBV3-1 (or the pseudogene TRBV3-2) and TRBJ2-1; 10 bases align to TRBD2. This CDR3 region has 14 residues. CDR1 and CDR2 from the germline V gene are LGHDT and YNNKEL (reference sequence). V was clipped by 4 bases and J by 6 bases; unmatched bases: 3. In DNA form, the CDR3 reads TGTGCCAGCAGCCGGACTAGCGGACCCAATGAGCAGTTCTTC. Translated: CASSRTSGPNEQFF.

The chain recombines TRBV6-5 with TRBJ1-5; D unresolved. The CDR3 runs to 13 residues. CDR1 MNHEY and CDR2 SVGAGI come from the germline V gene. Trimming took off 5 bases at V and 7 bases at J, with 12 bases between the two ends. For the CDR3, the DNA is TGTGCCAGCAGTCGGGGAGGCGGCCAGCCCCAGCATTTT. This translates into CASSRGGGQPQHF.

The rearrangement joins TRBV10-3 to TRBJ2-3; 10 nucleotides line up with TRBD2. V was pared by 4 bases and J by 3 bases, with 4 bases of the junction left unmatched. Germline V lookup: CDR1 ENHRY, CDR2 SYGVKD. The CDR3 is 15 residues long. The CDR3 sequence is CAISGTSGVTDTQYF. CDR3 bases: TGTGCCATCAGTGGTACTAGCGGGGTGACAGATACGCAGTATTTT.

V and J are TRBV3-1 (or the pseudogene TRBV3-2) and TRBJ2-7, with 8 bases that match TRBD1. The germline CDR1 and CDR2 sequences are LGHDT and YNNKEL (reference sequence). V shed 0 bases, J shed 2 bases, and the junction held 3 bases outside the gene matches. The CDR3 is 15 amino acids. In DNA, the CDR3 is TGTGCCAGCAGCCAAGAACAGGGGGGTACCTACGAGCAGTACTTC. It encodes CASSQEQGGTYEQYF.

In its sample, this clone was seen a few times. V gene TRBV6-1 combines with J gene TRBJ1-5; D is unresolved. CDR1 is MNHNS, CDR2 SASEGT, per germline. V was pared by 3 bases and J by 0 bases, with 6 bases between. This CDR3 is 14 amino acids long. The CDR3 reads CASSEANSNQPQHF. The CDR3 DNA follows: TGTGCCAGCAGTGAGGCCAATAGCAATCAGCCCCAGCATTTT.

The chain carries TRBV2 and TRBJ1-2; D gene unclear. V lost 3 bases and J lost 3, with 8 bases in between. CDR1 is SNHLY, CDR2 FYNNEI, per germline. This CDR3 is 13 amino acids long. CDR3 in DNA: TGTGCCAGCAGTGACGGGGATGACTATGGCTACACCTTC. It translates to CASSDGDDYGYTF.

This rearrangement joins TRBV7-9 to TRBJ2-2; 10 positions agree with TRBD2. The CDR3 has 15 residues. The V gene's germline CDR1 is SEHNR and CDR2 FQNEAQ (reference sequence). V shed 7 bases, J shed 0 bases, and the junction held 2 bases outside the gene matches. Here the CDR3 reads CASNGLAANTGELFF. The CDR3 nucleotides read TGTGCCAGCAACGGACTAGCGGCGAACACCGGGGAGCTGTTTTTT.

The chain carries TRBV2 and TRBJ2-7, with D possibly matching TRBD1 (5 bases). V was shortened by 3 bases and J by 4 bases, with 16 bases between the two germline ends. This CDR3 has 15 residues. Germline-derived CDR1 and CDR2 are SNHLY and FYNNEI. The CDR3 nucleotides are TGTGCCAGCAGTGACCCCCCAGGACAAACTTACGAGCAGTACTTC. This translates into CASSDPPGQTYEQYF.

This clone was counted a single time. The chain employs TRBV7-9 and TRBJ2-7, with D possibly being TRBD1 (7 bases). Germline-derived CDR1 and CDR2 are SEHNR and FQNEAQ (reference sequence). With 5 bases removed from V and 2 bases from J, the gap between germline ends came to 22 bases. This CDR3 is 17 amino acids long. The CDR3 DNA sequence: TGTGCCAGCAGCCCTCCCCTGGGGGGACAGCCCACCTACGAGCAGTACTTC. This translates into CASSPPLGGQPTYEQYF. Drawing the rest from reference TRBV7-9 and TRBJ2-7, the complete variable domain is DTGVSQNPRHKITKRGQNVTFRCDPISEHNRLYWYRQTLGQGPEFLTYFQNEAQLEKSRLLSDRFSAERPKGSFSTLEIQRTEQGDSAMYLCASSPPLGGQPTYEQYFGPGTRLTVT.

This chain connects TRBV6-5 to TRBJ1-6; D gene unclear. Trimming left V 2 bases short and J 5 bases short, with 13 bases between. From germline, CDR1 is MNHEY and CDR2 SVGAGI. This CDR3 comprises 16 residues. The CDR3 loop reads CASSYGSRVDNSPLHF. CDR3 in DNA: TGTGCCAGCAGTTACGGGTCCCGGGTCGATAATTCACCCCTCCACTTT.

Only one count was recorded for this clone. V is TRBV5-1 and J is TRBJ2-1; the D is unclear. The germline gives CDR1 SGHRS, CDR2 YFSETQ. Trimming left V 2 bases short and J 0 bases short, with 9 bases between. The CDR3 sequence is 15 residues long. The CDR3 DNA follows: TGCGCCAGCAGCTTTCTACAGAGCTCCTACAATGAGCAGTTCTTC. Translating it yields CASSFLQSSYNEQFF.

The V call is TRBV5-1, the J call TRBJ2-1; D is undetermined. This CDR3 region has 15 residues. Trimming took off 0 bases at V and 1 base at J, with 8 bases between the two ends. CDR1 is SGHRS, CDR2 YFSETQ, per germline. CDR3 loop: CASSLESLSYNEQFF. DNA for the CDR3: TGCGCCAGCAGCTTGGAAAGCCTATCCTACAATGAGCAGTTCTTC.

This clone was detected only a few times. The CDR3 reads CATKKGGGGPDEAFF. CDR3 DNA: TGTGCCACTAAAAAAGGCGGGGGAGGCCCTGACGAAGCTTTCTTT. The genes are TRBV18 and TRBJ1-1; possible D gene TRBD1, 5 bases. Germline V gene data show CDR1 as KGHSH and CDR2 as LQKENI. V lost 10 bases and J 8 bases, leaving 26 bases between the germline ends. This CDR3 region has 15 residues. The variable domain in full, with the rest retrieved from reference TRBV18 and TRBJ1-1, is NAGVMQNPRHLVRRRGQEARLRCSPMKGHSHVYWYRQLPEEGLKFMVYLQKENIIDESGMPKERFSAEFPKEGPSILRIQQVVRGDSAAYFCATKKGGGGPDEAFFGQGTRLTVV.

The gene calls are TRBV30 and TRBJ2-1, with D uncertain. The germline V gene has CDR1 GTSNPN and CDR2 SVGIG (reference sequence). Trimming cost V 2 bases and J 5 bases, with 7 bases left between them. This CDR3 has 12 amino acids. The CDR3 region is CAWSRWDNEQFF. The CDR3 DNA sequence: TGTGCCTGGAGTAGGTGGGACAATGAGCAGTTCTTC.

This clone was observed a single time. Within the sample, other DNA sequences also encode this same CDR3. The chain employs TRBV7-9 and TRBJ2-3; 8 nucleotides match TRBD1. The V segment lost 5 bases and the J segment 3 bases; nucleotides outside the gene matches: 7. Germline-derived CDR1 and CDR2 are SEHNR and FQNEAQ (reference sequence). The CDR3 runs 15 residues. CDR3 nucleotide sequence: TGTGCCAGCAGCCCCGGGACAGGAAGGACAGATACGCAGTATTTT. This codes for CASSPGTGRTDTQYF. The whole variable domain, filled in from reference TRBV7-9 and TRBJ2-3, reads DTGVSQNPRHKITKRGQNVTFRCDPISEHNRLYWYRQTLGQGPEFLTYFQNEAQLEKSRLLSDRFSAERPKGSFSTLEIQRTEQGDSAMYLCASSPGTGRTDTQYFGPGTRLTVL.

For this clone: The sample has other DNA sequences that encode this CDR3 too. The genes are TRBV7-9 and TRBJ2-7; TRBD1 agrees at 8 bases. V gave up 5 bases and J gave up 3 bases; unmatched junction bases: 3. Looked up from germline, CDR1 is SEHNR and CDR2 is FQNEAQ (reference sequence). The CDR3 extends over 13 amino acids. The CDR3 protein is CASSPGQGYEQYF. The CDR3 coding sequence is TGTGCCAGCAGCCCAGGACAGGGCTACGAGCAGTACTTC.